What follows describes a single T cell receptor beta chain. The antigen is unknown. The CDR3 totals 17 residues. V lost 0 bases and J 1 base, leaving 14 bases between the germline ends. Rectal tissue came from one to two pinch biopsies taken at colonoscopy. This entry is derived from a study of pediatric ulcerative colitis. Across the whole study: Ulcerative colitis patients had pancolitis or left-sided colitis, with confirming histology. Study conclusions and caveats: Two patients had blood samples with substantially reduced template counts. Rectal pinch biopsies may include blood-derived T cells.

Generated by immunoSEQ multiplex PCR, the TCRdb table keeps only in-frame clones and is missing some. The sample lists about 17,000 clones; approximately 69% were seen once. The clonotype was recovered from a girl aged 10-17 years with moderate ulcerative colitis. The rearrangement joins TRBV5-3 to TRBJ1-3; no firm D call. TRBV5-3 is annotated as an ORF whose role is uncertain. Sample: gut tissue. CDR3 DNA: TGTGCCAGAAGCTTGGGTCGCTCTGGTCATTCTGGAAACACCATATATTTT. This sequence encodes CARSLGRSGHSGNTIYF.